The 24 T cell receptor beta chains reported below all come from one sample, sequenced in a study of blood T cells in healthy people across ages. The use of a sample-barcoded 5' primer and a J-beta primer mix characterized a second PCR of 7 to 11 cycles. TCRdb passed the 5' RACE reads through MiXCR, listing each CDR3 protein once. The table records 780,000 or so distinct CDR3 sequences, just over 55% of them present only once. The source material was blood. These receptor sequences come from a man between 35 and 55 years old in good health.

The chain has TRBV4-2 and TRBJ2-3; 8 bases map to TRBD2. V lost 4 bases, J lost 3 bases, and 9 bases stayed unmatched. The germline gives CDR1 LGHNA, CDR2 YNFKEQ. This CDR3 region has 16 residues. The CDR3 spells CASSPRTREATDTQYF. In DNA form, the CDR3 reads TGTGCCAGCAGCCCAAGGACGCGGGAGGCAACAGATACGCAGTATTTT.

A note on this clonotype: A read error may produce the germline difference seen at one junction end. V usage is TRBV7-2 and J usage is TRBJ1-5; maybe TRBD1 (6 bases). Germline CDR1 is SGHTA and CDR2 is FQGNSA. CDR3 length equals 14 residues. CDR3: CASSLGQPNQPQHF. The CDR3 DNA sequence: TGTGCCAGCAGTTTAGGACAGCCCAATCAGCCCCAGCATTTT. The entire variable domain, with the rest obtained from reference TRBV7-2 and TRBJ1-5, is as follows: GAGVSQSPSNKVTEKGKDVELRCDPISGHTALYWYRQSLGQGLEFLIYFQGNSAPDKSGLPSDRFSAERTGGSVSTLTIQRTQQEDSAVYLCASSLGQPNQPQHFGDGTRLSIL.

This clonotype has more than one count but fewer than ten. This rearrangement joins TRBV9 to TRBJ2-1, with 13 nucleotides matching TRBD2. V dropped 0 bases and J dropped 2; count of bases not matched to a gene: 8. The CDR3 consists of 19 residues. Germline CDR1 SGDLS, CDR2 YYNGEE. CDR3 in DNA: TGTGCCAGCAGCGTAGAAGGGACTAGCGGGATGGGGGCCTACAATGAGCAGTTCTTC. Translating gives CASSVEGTSGMGAYNEQFF.

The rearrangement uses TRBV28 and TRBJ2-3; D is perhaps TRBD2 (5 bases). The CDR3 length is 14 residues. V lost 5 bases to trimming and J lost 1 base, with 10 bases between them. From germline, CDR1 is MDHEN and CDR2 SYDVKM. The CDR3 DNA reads TGTGCCAGCAGTAACGCGGGCGGCACAGATACGCAGTATTTT. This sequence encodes CASSNAGGTDTQYF.

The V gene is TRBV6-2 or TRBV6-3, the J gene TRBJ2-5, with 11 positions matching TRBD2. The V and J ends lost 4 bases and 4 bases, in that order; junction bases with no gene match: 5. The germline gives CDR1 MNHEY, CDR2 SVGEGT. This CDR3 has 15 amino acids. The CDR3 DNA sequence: TGTGCCAGCAGTTGGGGACTAGCGGTAGGAGAGACCCAGTACTTC. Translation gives CASSWGLAVGETQYF.

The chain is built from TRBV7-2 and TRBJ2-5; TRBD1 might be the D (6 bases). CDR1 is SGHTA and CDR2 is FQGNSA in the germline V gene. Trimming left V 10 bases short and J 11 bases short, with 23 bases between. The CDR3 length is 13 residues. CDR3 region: CANRDRSYNEQYF. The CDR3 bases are TGTGCCAACAGGGATCGTTCCTACAATGAGCAGTACTTC. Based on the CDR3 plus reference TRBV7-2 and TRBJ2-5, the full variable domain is GAGVSQSPSNKVTEKGKDVELRCDPISGHTALYWYRQSLGQGLEFLIYFQGNSAPDKSGLPSDRFSAERTGGSVSTLTIQRTQQEDSAVYLCANRDRSYNEQYFGPGTRLLVL.

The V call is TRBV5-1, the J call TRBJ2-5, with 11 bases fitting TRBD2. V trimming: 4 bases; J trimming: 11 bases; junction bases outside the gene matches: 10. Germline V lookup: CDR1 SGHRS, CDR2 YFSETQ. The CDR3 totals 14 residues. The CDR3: CASSRGLAEITQYF. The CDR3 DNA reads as TGCGCCAGCAGCAGGGGACTAGCGGAAATCACGCAGTACTTC.

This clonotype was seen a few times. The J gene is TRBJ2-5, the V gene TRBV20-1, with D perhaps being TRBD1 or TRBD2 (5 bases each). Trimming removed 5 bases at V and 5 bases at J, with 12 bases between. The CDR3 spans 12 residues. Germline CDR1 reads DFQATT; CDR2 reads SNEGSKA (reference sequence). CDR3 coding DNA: TGCAGTGCTGGGGGACCCGTGGAGACCCAGTACTTC. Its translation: CSAGGPVETQYF.

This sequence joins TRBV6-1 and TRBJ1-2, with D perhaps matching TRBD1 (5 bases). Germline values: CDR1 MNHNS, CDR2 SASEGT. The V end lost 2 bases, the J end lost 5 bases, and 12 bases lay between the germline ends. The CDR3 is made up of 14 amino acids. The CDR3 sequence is CASSEQQEKYGYTF. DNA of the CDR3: TGTGCCAGCAGTGAACAACAGGAGAAATATGGCTACACCTTC.

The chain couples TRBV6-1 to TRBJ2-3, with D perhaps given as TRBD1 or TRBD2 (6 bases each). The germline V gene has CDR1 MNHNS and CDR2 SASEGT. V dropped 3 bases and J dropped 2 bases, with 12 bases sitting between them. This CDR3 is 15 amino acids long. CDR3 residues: CASSEGGHLTDTQYF. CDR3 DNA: TGTGCCAGCAGTGAGGGGGGACACCTCACAGATACGCAGTATTTT.

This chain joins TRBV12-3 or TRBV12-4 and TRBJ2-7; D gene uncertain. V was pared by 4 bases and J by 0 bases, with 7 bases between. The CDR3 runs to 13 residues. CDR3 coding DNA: TGTGCCAGCAGTTCATCGATCTCCTACGAGCAGTACTTC. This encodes CASSSSISYEQYF.

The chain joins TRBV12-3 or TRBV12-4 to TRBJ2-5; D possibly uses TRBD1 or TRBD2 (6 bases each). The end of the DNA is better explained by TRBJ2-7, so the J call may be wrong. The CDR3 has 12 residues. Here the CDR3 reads CASRIGGCEQYF. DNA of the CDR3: TGTGCCAGCCGAATCGGGGGCTGCGAGCAGTACTTC.

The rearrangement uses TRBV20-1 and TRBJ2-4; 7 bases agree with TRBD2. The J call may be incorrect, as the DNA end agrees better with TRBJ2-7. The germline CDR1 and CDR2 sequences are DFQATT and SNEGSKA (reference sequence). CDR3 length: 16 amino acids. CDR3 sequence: CSARKPLAADPYEQYF. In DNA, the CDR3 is TGCAGTGCTAGAAAACCTCTAGCGGCAGACCCCTACGAGCAGTACTTC.

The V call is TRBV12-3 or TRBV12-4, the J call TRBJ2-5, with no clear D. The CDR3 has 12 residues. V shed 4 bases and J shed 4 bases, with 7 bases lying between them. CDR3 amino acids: CASSSVAETQYF. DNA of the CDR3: TGTGCCAGCAGTTCGGTAGCAGAGACCCAGTACTTC.

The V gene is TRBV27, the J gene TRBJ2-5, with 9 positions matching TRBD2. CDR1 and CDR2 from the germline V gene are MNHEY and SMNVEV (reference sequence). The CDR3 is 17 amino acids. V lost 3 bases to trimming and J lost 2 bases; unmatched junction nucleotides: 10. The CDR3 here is CASSFLKSGGSQETQYF. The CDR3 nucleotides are TGTGCCAGCAGTTTCCTCAAGAGCGGGGGGTCGCAAGAGACCCAGTACTTC.

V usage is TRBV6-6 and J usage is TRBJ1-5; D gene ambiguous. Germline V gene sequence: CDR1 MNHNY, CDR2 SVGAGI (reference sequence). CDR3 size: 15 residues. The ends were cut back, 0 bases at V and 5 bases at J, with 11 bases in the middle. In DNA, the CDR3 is TGTGCCAGCAGTTACTCCTTCCCCGCGGATCAGCCCCAGCATTTT. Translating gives CASSYSFPADQPQHF.

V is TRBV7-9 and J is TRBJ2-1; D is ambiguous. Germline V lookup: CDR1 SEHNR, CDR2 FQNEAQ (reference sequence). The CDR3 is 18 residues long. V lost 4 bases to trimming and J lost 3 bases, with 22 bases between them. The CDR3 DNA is TGTGCCAGCAGCTCGGTTTCGGTGACACGACCTAACTACAATGAGCAGTTCTTC. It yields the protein CASSSVSVTRPNYNEQFF.

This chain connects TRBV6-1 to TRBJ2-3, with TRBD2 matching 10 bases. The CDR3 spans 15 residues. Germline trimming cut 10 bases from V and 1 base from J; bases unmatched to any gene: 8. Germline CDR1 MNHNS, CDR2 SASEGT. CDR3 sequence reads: CATNHGLAGTDTQYF. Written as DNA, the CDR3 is TGTGCCACCAATCATGGACTAGCGGGCACAGATACGCAGTATTTT.

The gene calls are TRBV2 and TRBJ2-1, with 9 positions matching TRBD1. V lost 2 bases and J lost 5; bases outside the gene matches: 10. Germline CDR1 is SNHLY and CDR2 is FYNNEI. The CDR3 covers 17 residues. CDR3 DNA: TGTGCCAGCAGTGAAATTCCGTTGGGACAGGGTAACAATGAGCAGTTCTTC. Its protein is CASSEIPLGQGNNEQFF.

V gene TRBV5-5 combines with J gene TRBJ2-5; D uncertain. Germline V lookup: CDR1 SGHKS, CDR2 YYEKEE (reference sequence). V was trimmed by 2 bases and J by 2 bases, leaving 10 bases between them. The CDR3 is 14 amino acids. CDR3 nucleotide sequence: TGTGCCAGCAGCTTTCGTCCGCCACAAGAGACCCAGTACTTC. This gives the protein CASSFRPPQETQYF.

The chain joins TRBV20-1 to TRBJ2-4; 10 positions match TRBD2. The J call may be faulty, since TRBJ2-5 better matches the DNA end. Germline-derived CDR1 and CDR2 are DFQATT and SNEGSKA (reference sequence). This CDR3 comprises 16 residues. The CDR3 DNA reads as TGCAGTGCTAGAGATTCTCTAGCGGGGGTCCAAGAGACCCAGTACTTC. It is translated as CSARDSLAGVQETQYF.

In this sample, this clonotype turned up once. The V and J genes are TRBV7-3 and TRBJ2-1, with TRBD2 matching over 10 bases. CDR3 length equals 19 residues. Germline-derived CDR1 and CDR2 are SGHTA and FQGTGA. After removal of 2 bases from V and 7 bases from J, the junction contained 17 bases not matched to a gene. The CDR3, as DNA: TGTGCCAGCAGCTTAGACCGCCCTCTCGCGGGACTAGCGACAAATGAGCAGTTCTTC. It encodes CASSLDRPLAGLATNEQFF.

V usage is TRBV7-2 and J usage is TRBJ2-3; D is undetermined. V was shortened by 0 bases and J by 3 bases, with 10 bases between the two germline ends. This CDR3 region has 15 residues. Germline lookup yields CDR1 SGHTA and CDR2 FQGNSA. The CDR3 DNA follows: TGTGCCAGCAGCTTAGCATTCGGTCCAACAGATACGCAGTATTTT. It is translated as CASSLAFGPTDTQYF.

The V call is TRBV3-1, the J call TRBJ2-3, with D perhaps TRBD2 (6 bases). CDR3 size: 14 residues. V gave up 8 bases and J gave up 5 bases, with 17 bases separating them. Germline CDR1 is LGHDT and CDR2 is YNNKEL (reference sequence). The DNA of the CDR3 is TGTGCCAGCGGACGAGGGACTTCCCAAGATACGCAGTATTTT. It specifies CASGRGTSQDTQYF.